This record looks at one TCR beta chain sequence and its context. Its antigen is as yet unknown. These data come from a study of T cell responses to AZD1222 COVID-19 vaccine. Whole-study results and caveats: Most donors were white British, females outnumbered males, and clonal diversity was possibly underestimated. Spike-specific TCR breadth and depth rose after two AZD1222 doses. The repertoires were collected only after the peak T cell response. Vaccine-associated CD4 TCRs spanned spike, dominant at 160-218 and 743-854.

Here immunoSEQ multiplex PCR was the method, and the copy in TCRdb shows in-frame clones only, minus some. The data show 95,000 to 100,000 clones, roughly 90% seen once. The V end was cut by 5 bases, the J end by 2 bases, with 13 bases between. Germline V CDR1 and CDR2: SEHNR, FQNEAQ (reference sequence). This CDR3 has 15 amino acids. This TCR was recovered from an adult in good health. This specimen was peripheral blood, taken on day 0 of AZD1222 vaccination. The chain couples TRBV7-9 to TRBJ1-5, with D perhaps matching TRBD1 (6 bases). CDR3 sequence (DNA): TGTGCCAGCAGCGGAGAACAGGGTGGCAATCAGCCCCAGCATTTT. This sequence encodes CASSGEQGGNQPQHF. Full variable domain (remainder filled in from reference TRBV7-9 and TRBJ1-5): DTGVSQNPRHKITKRGQNVTFRCDPISEHNRLYWYRQTLGQGPEFLTYFQNEAQLEKSRLLSDRFSAERPKGSFSTLEIQRTEQGDSAMYLCASSGEQGGNQPQHFGDGTRLSIL.